Included here is one T cell receptor beta chain sequence, with context. Its antigen remains unidentified. The sample is drawn from a study of response to subunit inactivated influenza vaccine. Findings and caveats of the study: Authors suggested that a seasonal influenza vaccination recruits few new T cells each time.

TCRdb analysed the RT-PCR reads with MiXCR anew, one entry per CDR3 protein. Here the sample spans about 570,000 distinct CDR3 sequences, 12% being singletons. Germline-derived CDR1 and CDR2 are DFQATT and SNEGSKA (reference sequence). Losses at the gene ends were 0 bases for V and 7 bases for J; bases not matched to a gene: 7. The CDR3 loop spans 15 amino acids. The V call is TRBV20-1, the J call TRBJ2-2; 8 nucleotides match TRBD1. The sample was PBMCs from blood, taken on the day of vaccination. This receptor was taken from a man aged 45 to 65 who received an inactivated influenza vaccine. This CDR3 is CSARDGQGASGELFF. CDR3 DNA sequence: TGCAGTGCTAGAGATGGGCAGGGGGCGAGCGGGGAGCTGTTTTTT.